This TCR beta chain was documented in a study of cytomegalovirus exposure and HLA in healthy donors (dated by TCRdb to 2016 to 2017). Context from the whole study: An earlier analysis of 587 of the donors reported approximately 270 Gb of sequence data and 120 million or so unique TCR beta sequences from approximately 180 million T cells. An early release that covered several hundred HLA-typed donors contained around 330 gigabases of sequencing data and 80 million or so unique TCR sequences. Of the 300 to 400 genotyped donors, about 80% fell in the genetic ancestry cluster associated with self-reported Caucasian donors. The study aimed to test whether signatures of past pathogen exposure could be identified by cataloging public T cell receptors. The study profiled the T cell repertoires of 666 subjects by immunosequencing and related them to cytomegalovirus serostatus. A separate validation cohort of roughly 130 different subjects was used in addition to the 666-subject first cohort. To predict cytomegalovirus infection status, the study brought together high-throughput TCR immunosequencing, statistical association of individual TCRs with disease status, and machine learning. To study patterns of TCR occurrence, a later analysis re-analyzed previously published TCR beta repertoires from 600 to 750 donors and added high-resolution HLA genotyping. Rather than drawing on any new phenotypic data, the later analysis identified candidate immune exposures from TCR beta sequences and the way those sequences occurred across donors. In an earlier analysis of about 590 of the donors, high-throughput TCR beta sequencing was used to judge whether each TCR beta V gene segment behaved as functional or pseudogenic. Donor age, sex, ethnicity and CMV serostatus were compiled together with the repertoire data. A later genetic analysis took genome-wide SNP genotypes for about 65% of the 666 donors and used that subset as a discovery cohort. Every discovery cohort repertoire had been produced on one sequencing platform. Class I and class II HLA loci were covered by the typing at four-digit resolution. The number of donors typed differed by locus, with about 620-630 for A, B, C, DRB1 and DQB1, roughly 520 for DQA1, 600 to 610 for DPA1, and some 440 for DPB1. Five DR-DQ haplotypes were treated as single units for association and clustering because of strong linkage in the cohort. Across roughly 420 genotyped donors of the cohort, an average of approximately 220,000 unique TCR beta nucleotide sequences per donor were sequenced, and roughly 20% of those sequences were non-productive.

A note on this clone: Its antigen is currently not known. No base qualities exist here, and no much larger clone lies one base off it.

The library relied on the immunoSEQ multiplex PCR assay. For the multiplex PCR, a mixture combining 60 forward primers for TCR Vbeta segments and 13 reverse primers for TCR Jbeta segments was used. Amplification of the CDR3 region of rearranged TCR beta genes was performed with a multiplex PCR assay on genomic DNA. On the Illumina HiSeq System, the amplified TCR beta libraries were sequenced as 87-base-pair reads. The source study handled its data this way. A later analysis counted about 80 million unique TCR beta chains across the 500 to 850 repertoires, and about 10 million of these chains were shared by at least two donors. Raw reads were error-corrected and collapsed into unique sequences with a nearest-neighbor algorithm that merged closely related sequences to remove PCR and sequencing errors. V, D and J gene segments were assigned by aligning CDR3 sequences to IMGT reference sequences. Each retained sequence needed at least a six-nucleotide match to both a V gene segment and a J gene segment. A rearrangement counted as productive if the CDR3 had no stop codons and remained in frame with V and J, and every other rearrangement counted as non-productive. CDR3 was defined by IMGT convention, running from the second conserved V-encoded cysteine to the conserved J-encoded phenylalanine. The earlier analysis of 550 to 650 of the donors excluded any sequence lacking an unambiguous match to a single V gene segment. An earlier analysis of a few hundred of the donors called V segments functional above 56.7% productive rearrangements and segregating when the between-donor standard deviation exceeded 5%. A statistical classification framework was developed to diagnose cytomegalovirus status using the catalog of TCR beta chain sequences. In a later analysis, V and J genes were assigned by comparing TCR nucleotide sequences against IMGT/GENE-DB human TR gene sequences. In a later analysis, CDR3 sequences and most-parsimonious VDJ recombination scenarios were assigned using the TCRdist pipeline. A later analysis defined each TCR beta chain by its CDR3 amino acid sequence plus V-gene family, and excluded reads lacking a unique V-gene family. As a way to deal with suspected cross-contamination and a sequencing artifact, a later analysis dropped roughly 620 nucleotide sequences that were highly shared and had low generation probability. In a later analysis, a clonal expansion index was calculated for each public chain from normalized within-repertoire ranks of inferred template counts. In a later analysis, generation probabilities were computed using a VDJ recombination model fitted to out-of-frame rearrangements, and the results were checked against IGoR. In a later analysis, hypergeometric tests were used to score TCR-TCR, TCR-HLA and TCR-CMV co-occurrence, with a repertoire-size bias correction applied to TCR pairs. A later analysis estimated false discovery rates by permuting HLA or CMV assignments 20 times. In a later analysis, co-occurring TCRs were grouped using DBSCAN, with TCRdist sequence similarity added in when clustering inside HLA-allele-positive subsets. Repertoires with fewer than 30,000 or more than 120,000 public chains were left out of co-occurrence clustering, as were five repertoires with anomalous nucleotide sharing. Drawn from immuneACCESS, this table holds only the in-frame rearrangements with V and J called that TCRdb kept. Clones are partly lost; checked studies trace under half to an unresolved V gene and leave the rest unexplained. V, J and clone size are taken as reported in that table, and D and trimming were inferred from the DNA itself. The sample contains approximately 140,000 clones, 79% of them found a single time. The top ten hold 6% to 6.5% of the sample.

The CDR3 contains 18 residues, cysteine and phenylalanine counted. Left in the record is the CDR3 DNA by itself, 54 bases read in frame from the first base. The paper's findings and limits, for the study overall: Broadly in line with IMGT annotations, most TCR beta V segments showed up in productive rearrangements about 87% or about 30% of the time in an earlier analysis of several hundred of the donors. Most TCR sequences were observed very rarely across donors, whereas some public TCRs were present in many individuals. Some IMGT-functional V segments, including TRBV6-2 and TRBV6-3, could not be told apart with the 87-base-pair reads, so those segments were excluded. A later analysis reported that several top co-occurrence clusters appeared linked to parvovirus B19, influenza, CMV and Epstein-Barr virus. A later analysis found that TCR association rates varied across HLA loci, with DRB1 alleles showing the most associated TCRs and HLA-C alleles the fewest. Because counts were too low, roughly 17 rarely observed V segments, including chromosome 9 orphons, were left out of the earlier analysis of roughly 600 of the donors. The cohort was sequenced for TCR beta chains only, and without alpha or paired-chain data the features that could be detected were limited. Immune exposure information for the cohort was limited to CMV serostatus. A further reported finding was that TCR beta sequences accurately predicted the HLA-A and HLA-B alleles for most subjects in the first cohort. At a false discovery rate of 0.05, a later analysis linked 15,000 to 20,000 TCR beta sequences to specific HLA alleles. HLA typing was unavailable for some donors at each locus, so association tests used only the typed subset. V-gene and J-gene trimming of TCR beta chains was associated with a missense DCLRE1C variant in a later genetic analysis, and the association was replicated in an independent cohort. Strong co-occurrence of HLA alleles, especially DR and DQ, made assigning TCR associations to individual alleles difficult. The classifier was reported to diagnose cytomegalovirus status with high specificity and sensitivity in both the original and validation cohorts. The authors suggested that the approach could potentially be extended to other disease states and immunological phenotypes. A total of fewer than 200 TCR beta chains were listed by the study as associated with cytomegalovirus. A later genetic analysis reported fewer N-insertions in productive TCRs among donors in an Asian-associated ancestry cluster than the approximately 700-donor mean. The presence/absence analyses assumed that sequencing depth was roughly uniform across donors, and that assumption may not be true. Three of the identified cytomegalovirus-associated TCR beta chains were confirmed in vitro to be specific for cytomegalovirus antigens. A later analysis found that HLA-associated TCR beta chains were more clonally expanded and had lower generation probabilities than equally common non-associated chains. A later analysis found that most CMV-associated TCR beta chains appeared HLA-restricted, with HLA associations seemingly driven largely by CMV exposure. Correlated functional status among segregating V segments might be attributable to linkage disequilibrium, but an unknown experimental factor could not be ruled out. The sequencing pipeline was judged likely to have produced a cluster of highly shared sequence variants as a technical artifact.

The cohort was made up of 500 to 800 healthy bone marrow donors. At the time of sampling, all cohort members were nominally healthy, though unrecorded immune exposures were likely present. The donor was CMV seropositive and was included in the group of 250 to 300 seropositive cohort members. Every donor gave a peripheral blood sample, and the peripheral blood mononuclear cells from that sample were used for TCR beta sequencing. The Qiagen DNeasy Blood Extraction Kit was used to extract genomic DNA from the blood cell samples. The specimen sequenced was PBMCs. The receptor chain draws on TRBV1 and TRBJ2-3; the DNA was not used to check the table's D call, TRBD2. TRBV1 is shown as a pseudogene. This TCR was recovered from a man between 45 and 60 years old in good health and CMV-seropositive. The CDR3 region reads CTSSRSRGRRVHTDTQYF. Read as DNA, the sequence is TGCACCAGCAGCCGTAGCCGGGGAAGGCGAGTGCACACAGATACGCAGTATTTT.